Below, 28 T cell receptor beta chains from the same sample are listed, as sequenced in a study of cytomegalovirus exposure and HLA in healthy donors. Researchers ran the PCR with 60 Vbeta and 13 Jbeta primers. Repertoires were generated with immunoSEQ multiplex PCR, while TCRdb's copy carries only in-frame clones and drops some. Found here are 200,000 to 250,000 clones, just under 85% of them singletons; the top ten hold 0.58%. The sample comprised PBMCs. The receptor source for this set is a woman aged 35 to 49 in good health and CMV-seronegative.

The chain combines TRBV6-5 with TRBJ1-5; possible D gene TRBD1, 6 bases. V was pared by 2 bases and J by 7 bases, with 15 bases between. CDR3 length: 15 amino acids. Germline loops: CDR1 MNHEY, CDR2 SVGAGI. CDR3 nucleotide sequence: TGTGCCAGCAGTTACCGAGGACAGCCAGGACAGCCCCAGCATTTT. This encodes CASSYRGQPGQPQHF.

This CDR3 is CSAPWTGEAFF. The CDR3 DNA reads TGCAGTGCCCCTTGGACAGGGGAAGCTTTCTTT. The chain combines TRBV20-1 with TRBJ1-1; 8 bases match TRBD1. The V segment lost 6 bases and the J segment 8 bases; nucleotides outside the gene matches: 5. The CDR3 has 11 residues. From germline, CDR1 is DFQATT and CDR2 SNEGSKA (reference sequence).

V is TRBV25-1 and J is TRBJ1-3, with 10 positions matching TRBD1. Germline-derived CDR1 and CDR2 are MGHDK and SYGVNS. V lost 5 bases and J lost 4; bases outside the gene matches: 5. CDR3 size: 15 residues. As DNA, the CDR3 is TGTGCCAGCAGTCGACAGGGGGCGGGGGGAAACACCATATATTTT. Translating gives CASSRQGAGGNTIYF.

The V call is TRBV7-9, the J call TRBJ1-5; D is uncertain. Trimming took 5 bases from V and 3 from J, leaving 11 bases between them. Germline loops: CDR1 SEHNR, CDR2 FQNEAQ (reference sequence). The CDR3 runs 14 residues. The CDR3 nucleotides are TGTGCCAGCAGCGGGTTGGGCGACAATCAGCCCCAGCATTTT. It is translated as CASSGLGDNQPQHF.

The chain uses TRBV6-6 and TRBJ1-1; D is perhaps TRBD1 (6 bases). Germline lookup yields CDR1 MNHNY and CDR2 SVGAGI (reference sequence). This CDR3 has 14 amino acids. V was clipped by 6 bases and J by 6 bases, with 17 bases between them. This chain's CDR3 is CASRETQGIAEAFF. CDR3 in DNA: TGTGCCAGCAGAGAAACCCAGGGGATCGCTGAAGCTTTCTTT.

This clone has only one observation. The chain has TRBV7-9 and TRBJ2-3; TRBD2 might be the D (7 bases). Germline V gene sequence: CDR1 SEHNR, CDR2 FQNEAQ (reference sequence). The CDR3 spans 14 residues. The ends were cut back, 2 bases at V and 11 bases at J, with 17 bases in the middle. The CDR3, as DNA: TGTGCCAGCAGCTTAACCGGGGGGCCAGGAGGGCAGTATTTT. It specifies CASSLTGGPGGQYF.

This rearrangement joins TRBV28 to TRBJ2-7, with D possibly being TRBD2 (8 bases). From germline, CDR1 is MDHEN and CDR2 SYDVKM. V lost 9 bases to trimming and J lost 5 bases, with 20 bases between them. The CDR3 extends over 14 amino acids. CDR3 in amino acids: CASSGGDRRDEQYF. The CDR3 nucleotides read TGTGCCAGTTCCGGGGGGGACAGAAGGGACGAGCAGTACTTC.

This sequence joins TRBV18 and TRBJ1-1, with D possibly TRBD1 on 6 matching bases. V was pared by 0 bases and J by 5 bases, with 13 bases between. This CDR3 is built from 15 residues. CDR1 and CDR2 from the germline V gene are KGHSH and LQKENI. The CDR3 loop reads CASSPPSSGATEAFF. The CDR3 DNA is TGTGCCAGCTCACCACCTTCATCAGGGGCAACTGAAGCTTTCTTT.

Worth noting for this clone: Other nucleotide sequences from this sample produce the same CDR3. The chain is built from TRBV28 and TRBJ2-5; D is undetermined. The germline gives CDR1 MDHEN, CDR2 SYDVKM. Trimming pared 4 bases from V and 2 bases from J, leaving 2 bases between. CDR3 length: 11 residues. The CDR3 DNA is TGTGCCAGCAGTTCGCAAGAGACCCAGTACTTC. Translating it yields CASSSQETQYF.

The chain employs TRBV6-6 and TRBJ1-2; D not certain. Per the germline V gene, CDR1 is MNHNY and CDR2 is SVGAGI (reference sequence). Trimming pared 6 bases from V and 6 bases from J, leaving 17 bases between. The CDR3 has 14 residues. CDR3 protein: CASSPSAGVHGYTF. The CDR3 region has the DNA TGTGCCAGCAGCCCTAGCGCAGGCGTACATGGCTACACCTTC.

The chain joins TRBV30 to TRBJ2-1; 7 nucleotides agree with TRBD2. CDR1 GTSNPN and CDR2 SVGIG come from the germline V gene (reference sequence). This CDR3 is built from 12 residues. Germline trimming cut 4 bases from V and 5 bases from J; bases unmatched to any gene: 2. The CDR3 loop reads CAWKAGNNEQFF. CDR3 DNA sequence: TGTGCCTGGAAAGCGGGGAACAATGAGCAGTTCTTC.

Worth noting for this clone: Distinct nucleotide sequences in the sample also encode this CDR3. The chain's CDR3 is CASTGYTEAFF. The CDR3 bases are TGTGCCAGTACAGGGTACACTGAAGCTTTCTTT. This chain uses TRBV2 with TRBJ1-1, with TRBD1 as a possible D gene (6 bases). Germline-derived CDR1 and CDR2 are SNHLY and FYNNEI. V lost 9 bases and J lost 3, with 8 bases in between. CDR3 size: 11 residues.

The CDR3: CAGGEYGTNSPLHF. The CDR3 DNA reads as TGTGCCGGGGGGGAGTACGGGACCAATTCACCCCTCCACTTT. This chain links TRBV4-2 with TRBJ1-6; a possible D gene is TRBD1 (5 bases). Trimming left V 11 bases short and J 7 bases short, with 18 bases between. Germline lookup yields CDR1 LGHNA and CDR2 YNFKEQ. This CDR3 is 14 amino acids long.

The sample holds a few counts of this clone. The chain recombines TRBV19 with TRBJ1-5, with TRBD1 as a possible D gene (6 bases). The germline CDR1 and CDR2 sequences are LNHDA and SQIVND (reference sequence). The CDR3 covers 13 residues. V was clipped by 4 bases and J by 9 bases, with 13 bases between them. The CDR3 reads CASSSQGNAPQHF. The CDR3 nucleotides are TGTGCCAGTAGTAGTCAGGGGAATGCGCCCCAGCATTTT. The full variable domain, rest sourced from reference TRBV19 and TRBJ1-5, is DGGITQSPKYLFRKEGQNVTLSCEQNLNHDAMYWYRQDPGQGLRLIYYSQIVNDFQKGDIAEGYSVSREKKESFPLTVTSAQKNPTAFYLCASSSQGNAPQHFGDGTRLSIL.

This sequence joins TRBV5-1 and TRBJ1-1; perhaps TRBD1 as D (6 bases). Germline CDR1 reads SGHRS; CDR2 reads YFSETQ. The CDR3 contains 15 residues. V was trimmed by 2 bases and J by 1 base, leaving 12 bases between them. The CDR3 protein is CASSFPRQENTEAFF. CDR3 DNA sequence: TGCGCCAGCAGCTTTCCCCGACAGGAGAACACTGAAGCTTTCTTT.

This chain uses TRBV7-3 with TRBJ2-3; the D is unclear. CDR3 length equals 14 residues. The V gene's germline CDR1 is SGHTA and CDR2 FQGTGA. In DNA form, the CDR3 reads TGTGCGAGCTCGGTTAGTTGGAGCACAGATACGCAGTATTTT. This sequence encodes CASSVSWSTDTQYF.

The chain employs TRBV5-1 and TRBJ2-2; 8 bases map to TRBD1. In germline, CDR1 is SGHRS, CDR2 YFSETQ. V was pared by 4 bases and J by 4 bases, with 3 bases of the junction left unmatched. CDR3 length equals 14 residues. DNA for the CDR3: TGCGCCAGCAGCCCACAGGGGGGCACCGGGGAGCTGTTTTTT. Its translation: CASSPQGGTGELFF.

The J gene is TRBJ2-4, the V gene TRBV5-6; 7 bases fit TRBD2. Looked up from germline, CDR1 is SGHDT and CDR2 is YYEEEE. Germline trimming cut 6 bases from V and 5 bases from J; bases unmatched to any gene: 8. The CDR3 covers 14 residues. This CDR3 reads CASTGAGDQNIQYF. CDR3 DNA sequence: TGTGCCAGCACCGGGGCGGGGGACCAAAACATTCAGTACTTC.

As concerns this clone: The sample contains more than one DNA sequence encoding this CDR3. The J gene is TRBJ2-7, the V gene TRBV7-2; no clear D gene. Trimming left V 5 bases short and J 1 base short, with 9 bases between. Germline-derived CDR1 and CDR2 are SGHTA and FQGNSA. The CDR3 sequence is 13 residues long. In nucleotides, the CDR3 is TGTGCCAGCAGCCTCAGAGGTTCCTACGAGCAGTACTTC. It yields the protein CASSLRGSYEQYF.

V and J are TRBV6-5 and TRBJ1-2; 8 positions agree with TRBD1. CDR3 length: 15 residues. V gave up 2 bases and J gave up 4 bases; unmatched junction bases: 6. Germline V lookup: CDR1 MNHEY, CDR2 SVGAGI. The CDR3 DNA reads TGTGCCAGCAGTTACGGAGCAGGGGGCGGCTATGGCTACACCTTC. Its translation: CASSYGAGGGYGYTF.

The DNA for the CDR3 is TGTGCCAGCTCACCAGAGGACAGGCTCAACTATGGCTACACCTTC. As protein: CASSPEDRLNYGYTF. V gene TRBV18 combines with J gene TRBJ1-2; 7 nucleotides match TRBD1. The trim removed 2 bases at V and 2 bases at J, leaving 5 bases unmatched. CDR3 size: 15 residues. Germline V gene data show CDR1 as KGHSH and CDR2 as LQKENI.

This clone was seen only once. The V gene is TRBV7-9, the J gene TRBJ2-5; D ambiguous. Germline loops: CDR1 SEHNR, CDR2 FQNEAQ (reference sequence). The CDR3 contains 12 residues. V was trimmed by 1 base and J by 5 bases, leaving 5 bases between them. The CDR3 is CASSLESETQYF. For the CDR3, the DNA is TGTGCCAGCAGCTTAGAATCGGAGACCCAGTACTTC.

Turning to this clone: Distinct nucleotide sequences in the sample also encode this CDR3. V and J are TRBV5-1 and TRBJ2-5; weak D call: TRBD1 (5 bases). Germline loops: CDR1 SGHRS, CDR2 YFSETQ. V shed 0 bases and J shed 3 bases, with 9 bases lying between them. There are 14 residues in the CDR3. The CDR3 DNA follows: TGCGCCAGCAGCTTGGTGGCAGGGAAAGAGACCCAGTACTTC. Translation: CASSLVAGKETQYF.

The V call is TRBV4-1, the J call TRBJ2-3; 9 nucleotides line up with TRBD1. CDR1 is MGHRA, CDR2 YSYEKL, per germline. The CDR3 is 17 residues long. V lost 0 bases, J lost 0 bases, and 4 bases stayed unmatched. CDR3 in amino acids: CASSQDGTGRSTDTQYF. CDR3 nucleotides: TGCGCCAGCAGCCAAGATGGGACAGGGAGAAGCACAGATACGCAGTATTTT.

The V and J genes are TRBV5-1 and TRBJ1-1; D is perhaps TRBD1 (6 bases). Germline V gene sequence: CDR1 SGHRS, CDR2 YFSETQ. This CDR3 is 14 amino acids long. V lost 0 bases to trimming and J lost 1 base, with 7 bases between them. CDR3 coding DNA: TGCGCCAGCAGCTTGGGGACAGCGAACACTGAAGCTTTCTTT. This translates into CASSLGTANTEAFF.

The chain joins TRBV7-9 to TRBJ1-5; the match to TRBD1 covers 8 bases. The CDR3 runs 17 residues. Trimming took 1 base from V and 4 from J; bases not matched to a gene: 9. Germline CDR1 SEHNR, CDR2 FQNEAQ (reference sequence). CDR3 loop: CASSLGVAGGVNQPQHF. DNA for the CDR3: TGTGCCAGCAGCTTAGGTGTAGCAGGGGGCGTTAATCAGCCCCAGCATTTT.

The chain joins TRBV7-2 to TRBJ1-1; 12 bases agree with TRBD1. Germline trimming cut 5 bases from V and 1 base from J; bases unmatched to any gene: 14. Germline V gene sequence: CDR1 SGHTA, CDR2 FQGNSA. CDR3 size: 19 residues. The CDR3 DNA reads TGTGCCAGCAGCCCACGGGGACAGGGGGCGCCAATAGAGAACACTGAAGCTTTCTTT. Translation: CASSPRGQGAPIENTEAFF.

V gene TRBV19 combines with J gene TRBJ2-7, with unresolved D. This CDR3 has 15 residues. V was pared by 1 base and J by 5 bases, with 15 bases between. The V gene's germline CDR1 is LNHDA and CDR2 SQIVND (reference sequence). The CDR3 nucleotides are TGTGCCAGTAGTATAGGTGGATCCGTACGGGACGAGCAGTACTTC. Protein product: CASSIGGSVRDEQYF.